The rows below give T cell receptor beta chains drawn from one sample of a study of T-cell memory formation after mild COVID-19. One entry per CDR3 protein, called by TCRdb with MiXCR from the 5' RACE reads. The repertoire holds around 130,000 distinct CDR3 sequences, around 14% seen once, with around 27% in the top ten. The source material was PBMCs or a T cell subset sorted from them (not recorded which). The receptors were gathered from an adult woman who had mild COVID-19 (a few samples of this study predate the infection). Cell type and time point are not known. Both conserved end residues are part of each CDR3. A D gene is named only where the DNA matches it firmly. For some rows the clone size is stated as once, few or many, or as a class when expanded; others skip it.

D gene: .; clone size: .; V gene: TRBV29-1; J gene: TRBJ2-7; CDR3 DNA: TGCAGCGTTGTAGGGGGTATTCGATCCTACGAGCAGTACTTC; CDR3 protein: CSVVGGIRSYEQYF
D gene: .; clone size: many; V gene: TRBV9; J gene: TRBJ2-7; CDR3 DNA: TGTGCCAGCAGCGTAACCGGGGGCTACGAGCAGTACTTC; CDR3 protein: CASSVTGGYEQYF
D gene: .; clone size: .; V gene: TRBV12-3/TRBV12-4; J gene: TRBJ1-1; CDR3 DNA: TGTGCCAGCAGTTTCGTGGTAGGCACTGAAGCTTTCTTT; CDR3 protein: CASSFVVGTEAFF
D gene: .; clone size: few; V gene: TRBV27; J gene: TRBJ1-5; CDR3 DNA: TGTGCCAGCAGTTTAAGCCCCACCGGGTACGGACAGCCCCAGCATTTT; CDR3 protein: CASSLSPTGYGQPQHF
D gene: TRBD1; clone size: many; V gene: TRBV5-1; J gene: TRBJ2-3; CDR3 DNA: TGCGCCAGCAGCCATAGCCCGGGACAGACCACAGATACGCAGTATTTT; CDR3 protein: CASSHSPGQTTDTQYF
D gene: .; clone size: .; V gene: TRBV7-6; J gene: TRBJ1-3; CDR3 DNA: TGTGCCAGCAGCTTCCACCCGGAGGCAGGGCACCCTTCTGGAAACACCATATATTTT; CDR3 protein: CASSFHPEAGHPSGNTIYF
D gene: .; clone size: .; V gene: TRBV5-4; J gene: TRBJ2-5; CDR3 DNA: TGTGCCAGCAGCTTTCGGGTTCTGGAGGGGGGGGAGACCCAGTACTTC; CDR3 protein: CASSFRVLEGGETQYF
D gene: .; clone size: .; V gene: TRBV7-9; J gene: TRBJ1-1; CDR3 DNA: TGTGCCAGCAGCTCCCCGGGGGGGGTGGGCGACACTGAAGCTTTCTTT; CDR3 protein: CASSSPGGVGDTEAFF
D gene: .; clone size: few; V gene: TRBV21-1; J gene: TRBJ2-3; CDR3 DNA: TGTGCCAGCAGCAAAGAAGCGGGGGGGCACACAGATACGCAGTATTTT; CDR3 protein: CASSKEAGGHTDTQYF
D gene: .; clone size: .; V gene: TRBV6-2/TRBV6-3; J gene: TRBJ2-2; CDR3 DNA: TGTGCCAGCAGTTCACCGGGACAGAACACCGGGGAGCTGTTTTTT; CDR3 protein: CASSSPGQNTGELFF
D gene: .; clone size: many; V gene: TRBV5-5; J gene: TRBJ1-1; CDR3 DNA: TGTGCCAGCTTGAAGGACATGAACACTGAAGCTTTCTTT; CDR3 protein: CASLKDMNTEAFF
D gene: .; clone size: few; V gene: TRBV9; J gene: TRBJ2-1; CDR3 DNA: TGTGCCAGCAGCGGACTCAAGAGCGAGCAGTTCTTC; CDR3 protein: CASSGLKSEQFF
D gene: TRBD2; clone size: few; V gene: TRBV15; J gene: TRBJ2-7; CDR3 DNA: TGTGCCACCAGCAGCGGGGGGACCTACGAGCAGTACTTC; CDR3 protein: CATSSGGTYEQYF
D gene: .; clone size: many; V gene: TRBV5-4; J gene: TRBJ2-1; CDR3 DNA: TGTGCCAGCAGCTTGGTAGGGAACTCCTACAATGAGCAGTTCTTC; CDR3 protein: CASSLVGNSYNEQFF
D gene: TRBD1; clone size: few; V gene: TRBV2; J gene: TRBJ2-5; CDR3 DNA: TGTGCCAGCAGTGAAGTAGGGGGCTCCTTCCAAGAGACCCAGTACTTC; CDR3 protein: CASSEVGGSFQETQYF
D gene: .; clone size: .; V gene: TRBV7-6; J gene: TRBJ2-7; CDR3 DNA: TGTGCCAGCAGCTTAGCGGAAGATGGCTACGAGCAGTACTTC; CDR3 protein: CASSLAEDGYEQYF
D gene: .; clone size: few; V gene: TRBV30; J gene: TRBJ1-6; CDR3 DNA: TGTGCCTGGAGTGTATCTCCAGGAGGGAATTCACCCCTCCACTTT; CDR3 protein: CAWSVSPGGNSPLHF
D gene: TRBD1; clone size: many; V gene: TRBV3-1; J gene: TRBJ2-1; CDR3 DNA: TGTGCCAGCAGCCAAGCTATCATGGAGGGACAGGGGTACTACAATGAGCAGTTCTTC; CDR3 protein: CASSQAIMEGQGYYNEQFF
D gene: TRBD1; clone size: .; V gene: TRBV6-6; J gene: TRBJ1-2; CDR3 DNA: TGTGCCAGCAGTTATTATAGGACAGGGGATGAAATGGACTATGGCTACACCTTC; CDR3 protein: CASSYYRTGDEMDYGYTF
D gene: TRBD1; clone size: .; V gene: TRBV27; J gene: TRBJ1-1; CDR3 DNA: TGTGCCAGTATAGGGACAGAACATGAAGCTTTCTTT; CDR3 protein: CASIGTEHEAFF
D gene: .; clone size: few; V gene: TRBV12-3/TRBV12-4; J gene: TRBJ2-7; CDR3 DNA: TGTGCCAGCAGTCCGGTCGGGGGTGGGAACGAGCAGTACTTC; CDR3 protein: CASSPVGGGNEQYF
D gene: TRBD2; clone size: .; V gene: TRBV7-8; J gene: TRBJ2-5; CDR3 DNA: TGTGCCAGCAGAATCCTAGCGGGGCACCAAGAGACCCAGTACTTC; CDR3 protein: CASRILAGHQETQYF
D gene: TRBD2; clone size: .; V gene: TRBV7-9; J gene: TRBJ2-3; CDR3 DNA: TGTGCCAGCAGCCTAGGACTAGCGGGGACAGATACGCAGTATTTT; CDR3 protein: CASSLGLAGTDTQYF
D gene: TRBD1; clone size: .; V gene: TRBV27; J gene: TRBJ2-7; CDR3 DNA: TGTGCCAGCAGTTTAAAGGGACAGGGCTACGAGCAGTACTTC; CDR3 protein: CASSLKGQGYEQYF
D gene: TRBD2; clone size: few; V gene: TRBV24-1; J gene: TRBJ2-7; CDR3 DNA: TGTGCCACCAGTGAGGCGGGAGGGCCTCTCGACGAGCAGTACTTC; CDR3 protein: CATSEAGGPLDEQYF
D gene: .; clone size: few; V gene: TRBV6-5; J gene: TRBJ2-5; CDR3 DNA: TGTGCCAGCAGTTACAGGGTCCAAGAGACCCAGTACTTC; CDR3 protein: CASSYRVQETQYF
D gene: TRBD1; clone size: .; V gene: TRBV20-1; J gene: TRBJ2-7; CDR3 DNA: TGCAGTGCAACAGGGGGATCGGGGCTGAGCTCCTACGAGCAGTACTTC; CDR3 protein: CSATGGSGLSSYEQYF
D gene: .; clone size: .; V gene: TRBV19; J gene: TRBJ2-3; CDR3 DNA: TGTGCCAGTAGTTGGGTGGGTACTAACACAGATACGCAGTATTTT; CDR3 protein: CASSWVGTNTDTQYF
D gene: .; clone size: many; V gene: TRBV7-2; J gene: TRBJ2-7; CDR3 DNA: TGTGCCAGCAGCTTTACTCTCAACTACGAGCAGTACTTC; CDR3 protein: CASSFTLNYEQYF
D gene: .; clone size: .; V gene: TRBV6-6; J gene: TRBJ1-2; CDR3 DNA: TGTGCCAGCAGTTACGATACCTACTATGGCTACACCTTC; CDR3 protein: CASSYDTYYGYTF
D gene: .; clone size: .; V gene: TRBV12-3/TRBV12-4; J gene: TRBJ1-5; CDR3 DNA: TGTGCCAGCAGTTTAAGGCCTCAAGGGCCCCAGCATTTT; CDR3 protein: CASSLRPQGPQHF
D gene: .; clone size: .; V gene: TRBV20-1; J gene: TRBJ2-5; CDR3 DNA: TGCAGTGGTTCGCCGTTGACCGACCAAGAGACCCAGTACTTC; CDR3 protein: CSGSPLTDQETQYF
D gene: TRBD1; clone size: .; V gene: TRBV6-1; J gene: TRBJ2-3; CDR3 DNA: TGTGCCAGCAGTGCAGGGGGCCACCCTGTGGATACGCAGTATTTT; CDR3 protein: CASSAGGHPVDTQYF
D gene: .; clone size: .; V gene: TRBV27; J gene: TRBJ1-1; CDR3 DNA: TGTGCCAGCAGCCCCGTGGCCCAGGTTTTCTTT; CDR3 protein: CASSPVAQVFF
D gene: .; clone size: few; V gene: TRBV4-3; J gene: TRBJ1-1; CDR3 DNA: TGCGCCAGCAGCCAAGACCTCGTCGGGGAAAGTAACACTGAAGCTTTCTTT; CDR3 protein: CASSQDLVGESNTEAFF
D gene: .; clone size: few; V gene: TRBV18; J gene: TRBJ2-5; CDR3 DNA: TGTGCCACTCTTAGGGACGGTGGAGAGACCCAGTACTTC; CDR3 protein: CATLRDGGETQYF
D gene: .; clone size: .; V gene: TRBV29-1; J gene: TRBJ2-7; CDR3 DNA: TGCAGCGTTGAGGGTTCCTACCCCTCCTACGAGCAGTACTTC; CDR3 protein: CSVEGSYPSYEQYF
D gene: TRBD1; clone size: .; V gene: TRBV5-1; J gene: TRBJ1-2; CDR3 DNA: TGCGCCAGCAGCTTGAGTCAGGGGGAGGAAGGCTACACCTTC; CDR3 protein: CASSLSQGEEGYTF
D gene: .; clone size: .; V gene: TRBV5-6; J gene: TRBJ2-7; CDR3 DNA: TGTGCCAGCAGCATTTCCGGGCTCGAGCAGTACTTC; CDR3 protein: CASSISGLEQYF
D gene: TRBD2; clone size: .; V gene: TRBV12-3/TRBV12-4; J gene: TRBJ2-5; CDR3 DNA: TGTGCCAGCAGAGAAGGGACTAGCAGGGAGACCCAGTACTTC; CDR3 protein: CASREGTSRETQYF
D gene: TRBD1; clone size: few; V gene: TRBV20-1; J gene: TRBJ1-1; CDR3 DNA: TGCAGTGCTAGAACAGGGGCATGGGGCAACGAGTTCATGAACACTGAAGCTTTCTTT; CDR3 protein: CSARTGAWGNEFMNTEAFF
D gene: .; clone size: .; V gene: TRBV4-2; J gene: TRBJ1-1; CDR3 DNA: TGTGCCAGCAGCCAACCCACGACAGGATTGAACACTGAAGCTTTCTTT; CDR3 protein: CASSQPTTGLNTEAFF
D gene: .; clone size: many; V gene: TRBV19; J gene: TRBJ2-1; CDR3 DNA: TGTGCCAGTAGTATCGGGGGGCTAGCCAATGAGCAGTTCTTC; CDR3 protein: CASSIGGLANEQFF
D gene: .; clone size: few; V gene: TRBV9; J gene: TRBJ2-6; CDR3 DNA: TGTGCCAGCAGCTACGACTCCCTCGGGGCCAACGTCCTGACTTTC; CDR3 protein: CASSYDSLGANVLTF
D gene: .; clone size: .; V gene: TRBV9; J gene: TRBJ2-1; CDR3 DNA: TGTGCCAGCAGCGTATACGCAGGGGAGGGCAATGAGCAGTTCTTC; CDR3 protein: CASSVYAGEGNEQFF
D gene: .; clone size: .; V gene: TRBV6-5; J gene: TRBJ2-1; CDR3 DNA: TGTGCCAGCAGTTACCCTGGGCCTAACGGTCCCCACAATGAGCAGTTCTTC; CDR3 protein: CASSYPGPNGPHNEQFF
D gene: .; clone size: few; V gene: TRBV9; J gene: TRBJ2-1; CDR3 DNA: TGTGCCAGCAGCGTAGATGACGGTTGGGGTGAGCAGTTCTTC; CDR3 protein: CASSVDDGWGEQFF
D gene: .; clone size: .; V gene: TRBV4-1; J gene: TRBJ1-2; CDR3 DNA: TGCGCCAGCAGCCAAGACAGGGGCGTCAACTATGGCTACACCTTC; CDR3 protein: CASSQDRGVNYGYTF
D gene: TRBD1; clone size: .; V gene: TRBV2; J gene: TRBJ1-5; CDR3 DNA: TGTGCCAGCGGGACTTCGGGACAGAGCAATCAGCCCCAGCATTTT; CDR3 protein: CASGTSGQSNQPQHF
D gene: .; clone size: few; V gene: TRBV7-2; J gene: TRBJ2-2; CDR3 DNA: TGTGCCAGCAGCTCACCGGACTCGCTAAACACCGGGGAGCTGTTTTTT; CDR3 protein: CASSSPDSLNTGELFF
D gene: .; clone size: .; V gene: TRBV18; J gene: TRBJ2-1; CDR3 DNA: TGTGCCAGCTCACCACCTGGACAATACGGGGCATACAATGAGCAGTTCTTC; CDR3 protein: CASSPPGQYGAYNEQFF
D gene: TRBD1; clone size: .; V gene: TRBV5-5; J gene: TRBJ1-2; CDR3 DNA: TGTGCCAGCAGCTTGGCCACAGGGGGCATGGGCTACACCTTC; CDR3 protein: CASSLATGGMGYTF
D gene: .; clone size: few; V gene: TRBV11-2; J gene: TRBJ2-1; CDR3 DNA: TGTGCCAGCAGCGTCCCTAGGGTCCCTGAGCAGTTCTTC; CDR3 protein: CASSVPRVPEQFF
D gene: TRBD1; clone size: .; V gene: TRBV5-5; J gene: TRBJ1-5; CDR3 DNA: TGTGCCAGCAGCTCCGTGAGGACAGGGGCCAATCAGCCCCAGCATTTT; CDR3 protein: CASSSVRTGANQPQHF
D gene: .; clone size: few; V gene: TRBV30; J gene: TRBJ2-3; CDR3 DNA: TGTGCCTGGAGCGGGGAAACCCTGGGGGATACGCAGTATTTT; CDR3 protein: CAWSGETLGDTQYF
D gene: .; clone size: .; V gene: TRBV6-2/TRBV6-3; J gene: TRBJ2-5; CDR3 DNA: TGTGCCAGCAGTTCTCCGGGCTCCCGATTGGACCAGTACTTC; CDR3 protein: CASSSPGSRLDQYF
D gene: TRBD2; clone size: .; V gene: TRBV4-3; J gene: TRBJ2-3; CDR3 DNA: TGCGCCAGCAGCCAAGATGAGCGGGAGGCAGATACGCAGTATTTT; CDR3 protein: CASSQDEREADTQYF
D gene: TRBD2; clone size: .; V gene: TRBV5-5; J gene: TRBJ2-7; CDR3 DNA: TGTGCCAGCAGCGGAACATGGGCGGGAGGAGAACCCTACGAGCAGTACTTC; CDR3 protein: CASSGTWAGGEPYEQYF
D gene: TRBD1; clone size: .; V gene: TRBV4-2; J gene: TRBJ1-1; CDR3 DNA: TGTGCCAGCAGCCAAGACAGGGAGGGGGTAGGGGGCGACACTGAAGCTTTCTTT; CDR3 protein: CASSQDREGVGGDTEAFF